The rows below give T cell receptor beta chains drawn from one sample of a study of blood T cells in healthy people across ages. From the 5' RACE reads, TCRdb called clonotypes with MiXCR, one entry per CDR3 protein. The repertoire holds about 680,000 distinct CDR3 sequences, 45% to 50% seen once, with about a third in the top ten. The sequenced sample consisted of blood. The receptors originated from a woman in her sixties or seventies in good health. The CDR3 runs from the conserved cysteine through the conserved F or W. A D gene is named only where the DNA matches it firmly. The listing skips clone size in some rows; elsewhere it reads once, few, many or a size class.

TRBJ2-1 | TRBV29-1 | few | . | CSSIGGAGGNEQFF | TGCAGCAGCATTGGAGGGGCAGGAGGGAATGAGCAGTTCTTC
TRBJ2-5 | TRBV7-3 | . | TRBD2 | CASSLTRLGSGGIQETQYF | TGTGCCAGCAGCTTAACAAGGCTCGGAAGCGGGGGAATACAAGAGACCCAGTACTTC
TRBJ1-1 | TRBV9 | . | . | CASSAGGDFTEAFF | TGTGCCAGCAGCGCCGGTGGGGACTTCACTGAAGCTTTCTTT
TRBJ2-6 | TRBV27 | . | . | CAGKNRDGANVLTF | TGTGCCGGTAAGAACAGGGATGGGGCCAACGTCCTGACTTTC
TRBJ2-6 | TRBV29-1 | . | . | CSVRVSGANVLTF | TGCAGCGTCCGAGTCTCTGGGGCCAACGTCCTGACTTTC
TRBJ2-3 | TRBV18 | many | TRBD1 | CASSPRDRGVTDTQYF | TGTGCCAGCTCACCCCGGGACAGGGGGGTTACAGATACGCAGTATTTT
TRBJ2-1 | TRBV9 | . | . | CASSPRLWESSYNEQFF | TGTGCCAGCAGCCCCCGTCTCTGGGAGAGCTCCTACAATGAGCAGTTCTTC
TRBJ2-1 | TRBV7-2 | . | TRBD2 | CASRPTSGSYNEQFF | TGTGCCAGCAGACCTACTAGCGGGAGCTACAATGAGCAGTTCTTC
TRBJ1-2 | TRBV7-3 | few | TRBD1 | CASSSTPGQVYGYTF | TGTGCCAGCAGCTCTACTCCGGGACAGGTCTATGGCTACACCTTC
TRBJ2-7 | TRBV7-9 | few | . | CASTESYEQYF | TGTGCCAGCACAGAGTCCTACGAGCAGTACTTC
TRBJ2-1 | TRBV7-3 | . | TRBD2 | CASSLSLGGRRNEQFF | TGTGCCAGCAGCTTAAGTCTTGGCGGGAGGCGGAATGAGCAGTTCTTC
TRBJ2-7 | TRBV19 | . | . | CASSISADSYEQYF | TGTGCCAGTAGTATAAGTGCGGACTCCTACGAGCAGTACTTC
TRBJ1-1 | TRBV7-3 | . | . | CASGRTNTEAFF | TGTGCCAGCGGAAGGACGAACACTGAAGCTTTCTTT
TRBJ1-1 | TRBV25-1 | . | . | CASSGDLGNTEAFF | TGTGCCAGCAGTGGGGACCTCGGGAACACTGAAGCTTTCTTT
TRBJ2-3 | TRBV28 | many | TRBD2 | CASSFLAGTDTQYF | TGTGCCAGCAGTTTTCTAGCGGGCACAGATACGCAGTATTTT
TRBJ2-3 | TRBV7-8 | . | TRBD2 | CASSAKDPGLASSQYF | TGTGCCAGCAGCGCGAAGGACCCGGGACTAGCGTCCTCGCAGTATTTT
TRBJ2-7 | TRBV9 | few | TRBD1 | CASSPRDRELEQYF | TGTGCCAGCAGCCCGAGGGACAGGGAACTCGAGCAGTACTTC
TRBJ2-1 | TRBV20-1 | few | TRBD2 | CSAPEGLRLAGVINEQFF | TGCAGTGCTCCCGAAGGCTTGCGACTAGCGGGAGTCATCAATGAGCAGTTCTTC
TRBJ2-7 | TRBV7-2 | few | . | CASSPLVEQYF | TGTGCCAGCAGCCCCCTGGTCGAGCAGTACTTC
TRBJ2-7 | TRBV20-1 | . | TRBD1 | CSARAGTGFEQYF | TGCAGTGCTCGGGCCGGGACAGGGTTCGAGCAGTACTTC
TRBJ2-3 | TRBV20-1 | . | . | CSARAPGVSPDTQYF | TGCAGTGCTAGGGCACCGGGAGTAAGTCCAGATACGCAGTATTTT
TRBJ2-5 | TRBV5-1 | . | . | CASSGRTTGEQYF | TGCGCCAGCAGCGGCCGGACTACGGGGGAGCAGTACTTC
TRBJ1-1 | TRBV29-1 | . | TRBD1 | CNVERDSITLNTEAFF | TGCAACGTCGAACGGGACAGCATAACGCTGAACACTGAAGCTTTCTTT
TRBJ1-2 | TRBV7-2 | . | . | CASSLDSVSPCTF | TGTGCCAGCAGCTTAGACAGTGTTTCGCCCTGCACCTTC
TRBJ2-7 | TRBV20-1 | . | TRBD1 | CSARAPGTGAYEQYF | TGCAGTGCTAGAGCCCCAGGCACAGGGGCCTACGAGCAGTACTTC
TRBJ2-3 | TRBV20-1 | . | . | CSARQGHTDTQYF | TGCAGTGCTAGACAGGGGCACACAGATACGCAGTATTTT